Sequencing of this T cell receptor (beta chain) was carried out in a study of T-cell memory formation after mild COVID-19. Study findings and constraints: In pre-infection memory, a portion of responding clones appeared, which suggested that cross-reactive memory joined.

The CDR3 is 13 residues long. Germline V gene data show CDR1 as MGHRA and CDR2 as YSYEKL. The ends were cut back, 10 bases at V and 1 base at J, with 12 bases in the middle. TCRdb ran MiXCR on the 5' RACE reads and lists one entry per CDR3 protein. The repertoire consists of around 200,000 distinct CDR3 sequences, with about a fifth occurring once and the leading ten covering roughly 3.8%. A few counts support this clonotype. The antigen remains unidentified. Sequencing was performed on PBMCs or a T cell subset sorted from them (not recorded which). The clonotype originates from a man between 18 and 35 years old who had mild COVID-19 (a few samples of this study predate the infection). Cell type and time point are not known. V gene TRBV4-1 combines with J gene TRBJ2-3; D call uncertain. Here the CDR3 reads CATSRSRTDTQYF. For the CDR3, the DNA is TGCGCCACCTCCCGTTCGCGCACAGATACGCAGTATTTT.